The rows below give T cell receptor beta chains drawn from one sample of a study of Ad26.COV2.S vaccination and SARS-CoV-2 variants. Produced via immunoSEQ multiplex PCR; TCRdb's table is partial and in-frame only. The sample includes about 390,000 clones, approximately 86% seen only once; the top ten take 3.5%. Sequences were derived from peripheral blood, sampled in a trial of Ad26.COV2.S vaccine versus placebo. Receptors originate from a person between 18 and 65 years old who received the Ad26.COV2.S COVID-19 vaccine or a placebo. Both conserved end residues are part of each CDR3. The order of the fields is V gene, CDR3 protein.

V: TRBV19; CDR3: CASTPTGGIGGYTF
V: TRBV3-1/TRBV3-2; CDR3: CASSQGAGNDQPQHF
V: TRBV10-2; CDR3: CASKRDRGREQYF
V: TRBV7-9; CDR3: CASSSRQGTEAFF
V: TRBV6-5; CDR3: CASGTEQGEKLFF
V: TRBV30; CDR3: CAWSVRTNTEAFF
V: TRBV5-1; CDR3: CASAETGSEGDYGYTF
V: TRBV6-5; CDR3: CASSYGPDSEAFF
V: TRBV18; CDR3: CASSPQGMNTEAFF
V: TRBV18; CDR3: CASSSQGDYGYTF
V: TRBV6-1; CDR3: CASSEIQGIGEQYF
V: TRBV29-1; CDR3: CSVSPLGGSYEQYF
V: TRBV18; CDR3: CASSPLDTDQPQHF
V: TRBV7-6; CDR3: CASSLAWAGDTDTQYF
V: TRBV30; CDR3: CAWSYQGRGIQETQYF
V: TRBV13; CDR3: CASSFLAGDYNEQFF
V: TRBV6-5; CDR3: CASSDMTVQETQYF
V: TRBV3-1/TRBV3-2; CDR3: CASSQDTPGAGYGYTF
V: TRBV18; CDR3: CASSPPLDRFQETQYF
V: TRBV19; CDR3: CASSTGLQETQYF
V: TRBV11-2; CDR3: CASSLDLTGVYGGYTF
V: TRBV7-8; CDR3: CASSSARFSGNTIYF
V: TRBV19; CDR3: CASWGGRNNEQFF
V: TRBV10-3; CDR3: CAISVEDRGRDEQYF
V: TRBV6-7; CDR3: CASSLLTHRSYNSPLHF
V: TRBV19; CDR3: CASSIRGTGGMEETQYF
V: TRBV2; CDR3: CASSPGQSNEKLFF
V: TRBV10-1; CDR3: CASSDPPAGDEQFF
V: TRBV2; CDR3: CASSVGGNIQYF
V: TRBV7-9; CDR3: CASSLAGVGEQYF
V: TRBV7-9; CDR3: CASSLSDWDREYGYTF
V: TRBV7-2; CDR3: CASSRSGGKNTGELFF
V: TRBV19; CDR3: CASSIREGYSNQPQHF
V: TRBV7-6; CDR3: CASSLGGGDGETQYF
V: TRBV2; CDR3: CASRGQGFNSPLHF
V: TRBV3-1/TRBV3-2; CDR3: CASSQGLLSSYNEQFF
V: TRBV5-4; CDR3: CASSFSSSYEQYF
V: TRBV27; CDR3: CASSLGTGTNTGELFF
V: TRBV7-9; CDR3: CASSLDVAGVYGYTF
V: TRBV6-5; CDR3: CASSRQGGNQPQHF
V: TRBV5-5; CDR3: CASSSNPNSGNTIYF
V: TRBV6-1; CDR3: CASSSPDRYQPQHF
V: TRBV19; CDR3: CASSPTGYLYEQYF
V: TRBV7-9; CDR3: CASSLGRFSGSSYNEQFF